One and the same sample provided the 24 T cell receptor beta chains below, sequenced in a study of glioma-infiltrating T cells. Using RNA template, CDR3s of TCR alpha and beta were amplified with iRepertoire arm-PCR. One entry per CDR3 protein results from TCRdb running MiXCR on the multiplex PCR reads. Here the sample spans roughly 190,000 distinct CDR3 sequences, more than 25% being singletons. The sequenced material came from glioma tissue, nonneoplastic brain tissue, or PBMCs (not recorded which). The source is a human donor with low-grade glioma or glioblastoma, undergoing nonglioma brain surgery, or in good health (not recorded which).

The chain couples TRBV12-3 or TRBV12-4 to TRBJ1-5, with a weak D call TRBD1 (5 bases). V lost 2 bases and J 7 bases, leaving 18 bases between the germline ends. The CDR3 extends over 16 amino acids. The CDR3 coding sequence is TGTGCCAGCAGTTTATGGGGGAGGAGAAGCTCCCAGCCCCAGCATTTT. Translated, it gives CASSLWGRRSSQPQHF.

The chain links TRBV12-3 or TRBV12-4 to TRBJ2-2; D unclear. V lost 8 bases and J lost 1, with 11 bases in between. This CDR3 is 14 amino acids long. CDR3 in DNA: TGTGCCAGCTCAGTCAGGCTGAACACCGGGGAGCTGTTTTTT. As protein: CASSVRLNTGELFF.

A word on this clonotype: A much larger clone differs by one base, so this may be a read error. The rearrangement uses TRBV6-1 and TRBJ2-6; D unclear. V was clipped by 3 bases and J by 0 bases, with 3 bases between them. Germline loops: CDR1 MNHNS, CDR2 SASEGT. The CDR3 runs 14 residues. As DNA, the CDR3 is TGTGCCAGCAGTGACGGCTCTGGGGCCAACGTCCTGACTTTC. The encoded protein is CASSDGSGANVLTF.

This clonotype has only a few counts. The J gene is TRBJ2-1, the V gene TRBV6-2 or TRBV6-3; D might be TRBD1 (7 bases). Germline V CDR1 and CDR2: MNHEY, SVGEGT. V was cut by 7 bases and J by 4 bases, with 14 bases left in between. The CDR3 is 14 amino acids. As DNA, the CDR3 is TGTGCCAGCAAGCCCCAGGGGGGTTACAATGAGCAGTTCTTC. This sequence encodes CASKPQGGYNEQFF.

Details on this clonotype: One end of the junction fails to match germline, which may point to a read error. V gene TRBV27 combines with J gene TRBJ1-1; no reliable D call. The V gene's germline CDR1 is MNHEY and CDR2 SMNVEV (reference sequence). The CDR3 sequence is 13 residues long. CDR3 coding DNA: TGTGCAAGCAGCCAAGGCGCTGGGCCTGAAGCTTTATTT. Translated, it gives CASSQGAGPEALF.

Many counts were recorded for this clonotype. This chain connects TRBV27 to TRBJ2-7, with D possibly TRBD1 on 5 matching bases. Trimming shortened V by 8 bases and J by 0 bases, and 14 bases separated the two germline ends. Germline V CDR1 and CDR2: MNHEY, SMNVEV (reference sequence). The CDR3 is 14 residues long. CDR3 nucleotide sequence: TGTGCCAGCGCCCCGGGCAGGGTCTCCTACGAGCAGTACTTC. Protein product: CASAPGRVSYEQYF.

A remark on this clonotype: A much more abundant neighbour one base away suggests this may be a read error. The V call is TRBV19, the J call TRBJ2-1; D may match TRBD1 or TRBD2 (5 bases each). The CDR3 consists of 13 residues. Between the trimmed V and J ends, which lost 8 bases and 10 bases, there was a span of 18 bases. The germline V gene has CDR1 LNHDA and CDR2 SQIVND (reference sequence). In DNA form, the CDR3 reads TGTGCCAGTGGGGACGGGTCCCTCTACGAGCAGTTCTTC. Translated: CASGDGSLYEQFF.

This clonotype has a count of ten or more. V is TRBV7-2 and J is TRBJ2-7, with unresolved D. V was clipped by 4 bases and J by 0 bases, with 7 bases between them. This CDR3 is built from 13 residues. Germline loops: CDR1 SGHTA, CDR2 FQGNSA. The CDR3: CASSSRPSYEQYF. The CDR3 DNA is TGTGCCAGCAGCTCCAGGCCCTCCTACGAGCAGTACTTC.

The V call is TRBV25-1, the J call TRBJ2-7, with 11 bases fitting TRBD1. Trimming removed 6 bases from V and 2 bases from J; junction bases left unmatched: 6. The CDR3 totals 15 residues. Germline V CDR1 and CDR2: MGHDK, SYGVNS. The chain's CDR3 is CASSPTGQGAYEQYF. In nucleotides, the CDR3 is TGTGCCAGCAGCCCCACGGGACAGGGGGCCTACGAGCAGTACTTC.

The chain couples TRBV14 to TRBJ2-1, with TRBD2 as a possible D gene (5 bases). The V gene's germline CDR1 is SGHDN and CDR2 FVKESK. V lost 0 bases and J 4 bases, leaving 16 bases between the germline ends. This CDR3 is built from 17 residues. CDR3 loop: CASSQEDSRLLYNEQFF. CDR3 in DNA: TGTGCCAGCAGCCAAGAGGACTCCCGTCTTCTTTACAATGAGCAGTTCTTC.

This clonotype occurred many times. This sequence joins TRBV4-2 and TRBJ2-1; TRBD1 might be the D (6 bases). V lost 0 bases, J lost 1 base, and 7 bases lay in between. The germline CDR1 and CDR2 sequences are LGHNA and YNFKEQ. The CDR3 runs to 15 residues. The CDR3 bases are TGTGCCAGCAGCCAAGACGGACAGTCCTACAATGAGCAGTTCTTC. Protein: CASSQDGQSYNEQFF.

About this clonotype: Mismatch with germline at one junction end may stem from a read error. The rearrangement links TRBV7-2 to TRBJ2-1; 8 bases line up with TRBD1. Germline CDR1 SGHTA, CDR2 FQGNSA. CDR3 length: 15 residues. DNA of the CDR3: TGTGCCAGCAGCCTAGCCCAGGGGGCCCACAATGAGCAGTTCTTC. Translating it yields CASSLAQGAHNEQFF.

Turning to this clonotype: At one boundary the junction diverges from the germline segment, which might be a read error. CDR3 loop: CASTQAGQWNTEAFF. CDR3 sequence (DNA): TGCGCTAGCACCCAGGCGGGACAGTGGAACACTGAAGCTTTCTTT. The J gene is TRBJ1-1, the V gene TRBV4-1; 7 nucleotides match TRBD1. Germline CDR1 MGHRA, CDR2 YSYEKL. The CDR3 is 15 residues long.

This chain joins TRBV7-9 and TRBJ2-7; 10 nucleotides match TRBD2. This CDR3 has 16 amino acids. The germline CDR1 and CDR2 sequences are SEHNR and FQNEAQ (reference sequence). Losses at the gene ends were 3 bases for V and 5 bases for J; bases not matched to a gene: 10. CDR3 residues: CASSLGSSGSGHEQYF. CDR3 DNA sequence: TGTGCCAGCAGCTTGGGTTCTAGCGGGAGTGGCCACGAGCAGTACTTC.

In its sample, this clonotype was seen once. At one boundary the junction diverges from the germline segment, which might be a read error. The rearrangement links TRBV3-1 to TRBJ2-1, with TRBD2 as a possible D gene (5 bases). Germline loops: CDR1 LGHDT, CDR2 YNNKEL (reference sequence). CDR3 length: 17 amino acids. CDR3 sequence (DNA): TGTGCCATCAGCTTAGGCGTCGGATCGGGATCCTACAATGAGCAGTTCTTC. As protein: CAISLGVGSGSYNEQFF.

At least ten counts were recorded for this clonotype. The V gene is TRBV20-1, the J gene TRBJ2-5; 8 nucleotides agree with TRBD1. With 3 bases clipped from V and 5 bases from J, the junction kept 8 bases outside the gene matches. The CDR3 spans 14 residues. Germline V gene sequence: CDR1 DFQATT, CDR2 SNEGSKA (reference sequence). Here the CDR3 DNA reads TGCAGTGCTAGGGACAGCCAGGGGGCGGAGACCCAGTACTTC. This codes for CSARDSQGAETQYF.

The chain combines TRBV6-2 or TRBV6-3 with TRBJ1-5; TRBD1 might be the D (5 bases). This CDR3 has 16 residues. Trimming left V 7 bases short and J 4 bases short, with 20 bases between. Germline assignment: CDR1 MNHEY and CDR2 SVGEGT. The chain's CDR3 is CASTGALGDFNQPQHF. The CDR3, as DNA: TGTGCCAGCACTGGGGCCCTGGGGGATTTTAATCAGCCCCAGCATTTT.

The rearrangement joins TRBV7-9 to TRBJ1-1; D perhaps matches TRBD1 (5 bases). The CDR3 covers 12 residues. Germline loops: CDR1 SEHNR, CDR2 FQNEAQ (reference sequence). Trimming took off 1 base at V and 10 bases at J, with 10 bases between the two ends. The DNA for the CDR3 is TGTGCCAGCAGCTTAGATTGGAGGGGAGCTTTCTTT. This translates into CASSLDWRGAFF.

CDR3 residues: CASSLDRQDTDTQYF. The CDR3 DNA reads as TGCGCCAGCAGCTTGGACAGGCAGGACACAGATACGCAGTATTTT. This chain uses TRBV5-1 with TRBJ2-3; possible D gene TRBD1, 5 bases. Trimming pared 0 bases from V and 2 bases from J, leaving 10 bases between. The CDR3 runs 15 residues. Germline values: CDR1 SGHRS, CDR2 YFSETQ.

This clonotype turned up a few times. The rearrangement joins TRBV7-2 to TRBJ2-5, with unresolved D. This CDR3 region has 14 residues. V was trimmed by 4 bases and J by 4 bases, leaving 13 bases between them. CDR1 SGHTA and CDR2 FQGNSA come from the germline V gene. CDR3 sequence (DNA): TGTGCCAGCAGCTCCGGATCGGTTAGAGAGACCCAGTACTTC. It is translated as CASSSGSVRETQYF.

This clonotype was observed at least ten times. V and J are TRBV28 and TRBJ1-2; TRBD1 aligns across 8 bases. This CDR3 is built from 14 residues. Germline CDR1 and CDR2: MDHEN and SYDVKM. J lost 3 bases, V lost 5 bases, and 5 bases had no gene match. The CDR3 loop is CASSVSGGHYGYTF. CDR3 coding DNA: TGTGCCAGCAGTGTCTCAGGGGGCCACTATGGCTACACCTTC.

This clonotype was recorded many times. The chain joins TRBV28 to TRBJ2-7, with 7 nucleotides matching TRBD1. The CDR3 length is 15 residues. V lost 3 bases and J lost 4; bases outside the gene matches: 9. Germline V gene lookup returns CDR1 MDHEN and CDR2 SYDVKM. DNA of the CDR3: TGTGCCAGCAGTTTCCCGGCCGGGACAGTATACGAGCAGTACTTC. As protein: CASSFPAGTVYEQYF.

This clonotype was recorded at least ten times. This chain links TRBV25-1 with TRBJ2-2; D is undetermined. The CDR3 contains 14 residues. Germline CDR1 is MGHDK and CDR2 is SYGVNS. The V gene lost 5 bases and the J gene lost 1 base, with 8 bases spanning the gap. CDR3 protein: CASSKDQNTGELFF. The CDR3 bases are TGTGCCAGCAGTAAAGACCAGAACACCGGGGAGCTGTTTTTT.

The sample holds one count of this clonotype. This rearrangement joins TRBV5-1 to TRBJ2-4; D might be TRBD2 (5 bases). Germline lookup yields CDR1 SGHRS and CDR2 YFSETQ. V lost 3 bases, J lost 0 bases, and 22 bases lay in between. The CDR3 is 19 amino acids. The CDR3 sequence is CASSSDPLRVQLAKNIQYF. CDR3 in DNA: TGCGCCAGCAGCTCGGACCCATTGAGGGTCCAATTAGCCAAAAACATTCAGTACTTC. Variable domain in full (rest from reference TRBV5-1 and TRBJ2-4): KAGVTQTPRYLIKTRGQQVTLSCSPISGHRSVSWYQQTPGQGLQFLFEYFSETQRNKGNFPGRFSGRQFSNSRSEMNVSTLELGDSALYLCASSSDPLRVQLAKNIQYFGAGTRLSVL.